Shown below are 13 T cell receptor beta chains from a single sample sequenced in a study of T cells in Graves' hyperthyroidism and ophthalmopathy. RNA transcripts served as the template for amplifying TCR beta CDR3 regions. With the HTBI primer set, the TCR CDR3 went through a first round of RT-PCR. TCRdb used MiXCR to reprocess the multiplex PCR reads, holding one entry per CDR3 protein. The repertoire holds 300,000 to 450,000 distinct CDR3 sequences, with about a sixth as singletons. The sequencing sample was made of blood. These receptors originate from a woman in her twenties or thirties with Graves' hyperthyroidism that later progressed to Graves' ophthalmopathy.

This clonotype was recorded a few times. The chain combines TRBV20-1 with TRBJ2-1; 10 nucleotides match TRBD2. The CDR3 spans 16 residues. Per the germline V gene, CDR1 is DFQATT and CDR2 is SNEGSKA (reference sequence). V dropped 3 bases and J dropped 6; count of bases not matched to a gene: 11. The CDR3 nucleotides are TGCAGTGCTAGCGGGGCTAGCGGGAGTGTAAGCAATGAGCAGTTCTTC. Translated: CSASGASGSVSNEQFF.

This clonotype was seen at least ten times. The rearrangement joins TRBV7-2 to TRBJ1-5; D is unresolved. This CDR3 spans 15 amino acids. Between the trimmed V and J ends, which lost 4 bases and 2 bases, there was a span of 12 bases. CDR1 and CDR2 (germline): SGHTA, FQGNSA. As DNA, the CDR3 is TGTGCCAGCAGCTCAGGATCGCATCGCAATCAGCCCCAGCATTTT. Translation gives CASSSGSHRNQPQHF. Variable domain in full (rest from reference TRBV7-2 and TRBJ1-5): GAGVSQSPSNKVTEKGKDVELRCDPISGHTALYWYRQSLGQGLEFLIYFQGNSAPDKSGLPSDRFSAERTGGSVSTLTIQRTQQEDSAVYLCASSSGSHRNQPQHFGDGTRLSIL.

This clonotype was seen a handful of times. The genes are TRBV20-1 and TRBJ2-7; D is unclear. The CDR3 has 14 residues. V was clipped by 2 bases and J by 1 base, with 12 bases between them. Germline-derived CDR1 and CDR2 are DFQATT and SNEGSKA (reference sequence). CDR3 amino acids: CSARYPPSSYEQYF. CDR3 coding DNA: TGCAGTGCTAGATATCCCCCGTCTTCCTACGAGCAGTACTTC.

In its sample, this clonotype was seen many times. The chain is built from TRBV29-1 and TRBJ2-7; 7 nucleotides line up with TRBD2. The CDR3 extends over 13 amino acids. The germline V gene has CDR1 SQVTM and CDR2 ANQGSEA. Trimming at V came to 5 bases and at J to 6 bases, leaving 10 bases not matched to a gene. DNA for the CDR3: TGCAGCGTTCGTAGGGACTACTTGGCCGAGCAGTACTTC. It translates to CSVRRDYLAEQYF.

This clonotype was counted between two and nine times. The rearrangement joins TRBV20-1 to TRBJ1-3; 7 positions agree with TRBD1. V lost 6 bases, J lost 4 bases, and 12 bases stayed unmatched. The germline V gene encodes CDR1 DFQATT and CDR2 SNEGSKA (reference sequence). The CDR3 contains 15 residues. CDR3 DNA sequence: TGCAGTGCGCCCCAGGGGGGCGCTTCAGGAAACACCATATATTTT. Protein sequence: CSAPQGGASGNTIYF.

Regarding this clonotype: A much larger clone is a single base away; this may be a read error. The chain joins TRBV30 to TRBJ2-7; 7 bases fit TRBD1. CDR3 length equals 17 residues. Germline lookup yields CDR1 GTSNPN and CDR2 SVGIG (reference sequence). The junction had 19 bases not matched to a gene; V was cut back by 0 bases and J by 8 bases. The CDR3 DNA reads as TGTGCCTGGAGTGTACCGGGACAGCGCATATGGGCTAACAAGCAGTACTTC. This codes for CAWSVPGQRIWANKQYF.

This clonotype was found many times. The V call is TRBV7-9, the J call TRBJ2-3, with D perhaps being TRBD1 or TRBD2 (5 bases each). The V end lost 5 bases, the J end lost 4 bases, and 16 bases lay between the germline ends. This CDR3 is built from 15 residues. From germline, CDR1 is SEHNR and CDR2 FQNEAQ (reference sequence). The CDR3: CASSPGTYPSDTQYF. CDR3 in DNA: TGTGCCAGCAGCCCTGGGACCTATCCATCAGATACGCAGTATTTT.

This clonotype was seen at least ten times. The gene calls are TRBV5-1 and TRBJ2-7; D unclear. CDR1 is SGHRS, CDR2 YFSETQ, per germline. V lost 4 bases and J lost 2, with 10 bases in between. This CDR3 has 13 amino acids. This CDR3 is CASSPESTYEQYF. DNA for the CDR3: TGCGCCAGCAGCCCTGAGTCAACCTACGAGCAGTACTTC.

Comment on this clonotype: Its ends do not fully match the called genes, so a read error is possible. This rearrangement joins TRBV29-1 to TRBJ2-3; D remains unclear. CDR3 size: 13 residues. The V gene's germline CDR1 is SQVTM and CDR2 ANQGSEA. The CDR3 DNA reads TGCAGCGCTGAATGGAGCAACACAGATACGCAGTATTTT. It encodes CSAEWSNTDTQYF.

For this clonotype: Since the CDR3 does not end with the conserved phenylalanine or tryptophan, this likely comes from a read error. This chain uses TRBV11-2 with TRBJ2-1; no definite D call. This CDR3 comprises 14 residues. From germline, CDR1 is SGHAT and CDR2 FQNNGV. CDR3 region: CASGLGTYYNEQFL. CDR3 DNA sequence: TGTGCCAGCGGCTTAGGAACTTATTACAATGAGCAGTTCTTA.

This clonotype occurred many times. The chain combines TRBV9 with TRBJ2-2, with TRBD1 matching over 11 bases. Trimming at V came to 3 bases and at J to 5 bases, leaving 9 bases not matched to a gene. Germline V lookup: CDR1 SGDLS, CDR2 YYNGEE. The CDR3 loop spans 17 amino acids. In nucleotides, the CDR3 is TGTGCCAGCAGCGGCCGGAAAGGACAGGGGGCGACCGGGGAGCTGTTTTTT. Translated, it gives CASSGRKGQGATGELFF.

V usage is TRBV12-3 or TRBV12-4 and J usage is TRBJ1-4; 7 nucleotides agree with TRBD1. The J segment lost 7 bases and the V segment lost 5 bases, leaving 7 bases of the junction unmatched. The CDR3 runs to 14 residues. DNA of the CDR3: TGTGCCAGCAGTCCAACACAGGGGTCTGAAAAACTGTTTTTT. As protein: CASSPTQGSEKLFF.

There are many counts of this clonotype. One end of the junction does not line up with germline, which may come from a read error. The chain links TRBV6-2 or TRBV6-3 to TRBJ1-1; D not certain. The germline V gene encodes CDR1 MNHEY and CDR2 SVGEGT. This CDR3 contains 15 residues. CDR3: CASSWPAGTNPEAFF. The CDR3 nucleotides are TGTGCCAGCAGTTGGCCTGCAGGAACGAACCCTGAAGCTTTCTTT.